The entry below gives a single T cell receptor beta chain sequence along with its context. The data derive from a study of blood T cell repertoires in COVID-19. Trimming removed 5 bases from V and 9 bases from J, with 13 bases in between. In germline, CDR1 is MDHEN, CDR2 SYDVKM. The CDR3 runs 12 residues. The method was immunoSEQ multiplex PCR; TCRdb's version includes in-frame clones alone and lacks a portion of them. The data contain around 64,000 clones, 75% to 90% of them seen just once; the ten biggest clones take up roughly 12%. The source is a human donor in a cohort sampled during active COVID-19. Input material: peripheral blood. J is TRBJ1-2 and V is TRBV28, with D perhaps matching TRBD1 (6 bases). The CDR3 loop reads CASSQLQGRYTF. In nucleotides, the CDR3 is TGTGCCAGCAGTCAGCTACAGGGACGCTACACCTTC.